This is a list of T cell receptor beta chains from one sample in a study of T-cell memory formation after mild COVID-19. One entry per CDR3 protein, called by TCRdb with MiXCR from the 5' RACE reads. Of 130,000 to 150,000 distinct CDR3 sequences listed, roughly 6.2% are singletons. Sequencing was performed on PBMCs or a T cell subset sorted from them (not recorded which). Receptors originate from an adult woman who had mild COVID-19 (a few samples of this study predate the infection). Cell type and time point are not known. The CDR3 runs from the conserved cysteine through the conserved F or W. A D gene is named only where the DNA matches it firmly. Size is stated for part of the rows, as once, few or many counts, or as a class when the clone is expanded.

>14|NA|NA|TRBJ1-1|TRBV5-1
TGCGCCAGCAGCTTAGTGGGGTACGGCACTGAAGCTTTCTTT
CASSLVGYGTEAFF
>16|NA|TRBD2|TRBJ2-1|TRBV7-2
TGTGCCAGCAGCTTAGGAGCAGCGGGAGCCTACAATGAGCAGTTCTTC
CASSLGAAGAYNEQFF
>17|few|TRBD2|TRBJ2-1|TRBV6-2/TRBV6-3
TGTGCCAGCAGCACAACGACTAGCGGGATATGGTACAATGAGCAGTTCTTC
CASSTTTSGIWYNEQFF
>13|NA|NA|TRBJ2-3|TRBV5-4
TGTGCCAGCAGCGCTGCTCTTGGAGATACGCAGTATTTT
CASSAALGDTQYF
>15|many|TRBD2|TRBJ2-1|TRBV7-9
TGTGCCAGCAGCTTGGGGACTAGCGGGAGTGATGAGCAGTTCTTC
CASSLGTSGSDEQFF
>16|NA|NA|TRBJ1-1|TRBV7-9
TGTGCCAGCAGCTTAGATGGTGGCAGGCTGAACACTGAAGCTTTCTTT
CASSLDGGRLNTEAFF
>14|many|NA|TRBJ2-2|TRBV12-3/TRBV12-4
TGTGCCAGCAGTTCAGGGGATTACACCGGGGAGCTGTTTTTT
CASSSGDYTGELFF
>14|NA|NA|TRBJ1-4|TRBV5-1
TGCGCCAGCAGCGCAGGGTCTACTAATGAAAAACTGTTTTTT
CASSAGSTNEKLFF
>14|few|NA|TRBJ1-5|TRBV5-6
TGTGCCAGCAGCTTGTGGCAGGGGAATCAGCCCCAGCATTTT
CASSLWQGNQPQHF
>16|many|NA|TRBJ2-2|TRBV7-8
TGTGCCAGCAGCTTAGGCCCGACACCTCGTCCCGGGGAGCTGTTTTTT
CASSLGPTPRPGELFF
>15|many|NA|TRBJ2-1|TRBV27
TGTGCCAGCAGTTTGGACCCGAGCTCCTACAATGAGCAGTTCTTC
CASSLDPSSYNEQFF
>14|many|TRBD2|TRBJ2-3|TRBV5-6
TGTGCCAGCAGTCCTAGCGGGGGCACAGATACGCAGTATTTT
CASSPSGGTDTQYF
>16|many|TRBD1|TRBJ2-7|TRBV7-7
TGTGCTAGCAGCATCGGACAGGGGGGTATAAAGTACGAGCAGTACTTC
CASSIGQGGIKYEQYF
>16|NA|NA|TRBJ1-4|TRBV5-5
TGTGCCAGCAGCTTGGGGCAAGCAGGAGGCGGTGAAAAACTGTTTTTT
CASSLGQAGGGEKLFF
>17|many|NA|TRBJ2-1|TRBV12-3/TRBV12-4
TGTGCCAGCAGTTTAGTACGGGCCGTTAGCTCCTACAATGAGCAGTTCTTC
CASSLVRAVSSYNEQFF
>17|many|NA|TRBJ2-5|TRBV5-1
TGCGCCAGCAGCTTGGGGGCAGGGGTCCTGAACAAAGAGACCCAGTACTTC
CASSLGAGVLNKETQYF
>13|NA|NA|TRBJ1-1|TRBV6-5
TGTGCCAGCAGTTACTTGGAAAACACTGAAGCTTTCTTT
CASSYLENTEAFF
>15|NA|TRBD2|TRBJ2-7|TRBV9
TGTGCCAGCAGCGTAGGATCTAGCGGGAGGGCCGAGCAGTACTTC
CASSVGSSGRAEQYF
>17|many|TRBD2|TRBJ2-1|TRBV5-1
TGCGCCAGCAGCTCTAAATCACTAGCGTCCTCCTACAATGAGCAGTTCTTC
CASSSKSLASSYNEQFF
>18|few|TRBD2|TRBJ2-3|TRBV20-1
TGCAGTGCCAGAATTGTCAGCGGGAGGGCCGGGGGCACAGATACGCAGTATTTT
CSARIVSGRAGGTDTQYF
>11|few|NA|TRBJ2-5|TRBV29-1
TGCAGCGCTTCTCTGGGGGAGACCCAGTACTTC
CSASLGETQYF
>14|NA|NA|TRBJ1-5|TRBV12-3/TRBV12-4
TGTGCCAGCAGTTTAGGGGGCGCGAATCAGCCCCAGCATTTT
CASSLGGANQPQHF
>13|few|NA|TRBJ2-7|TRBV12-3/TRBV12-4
TGTGCCAGCAGTTGGACAACGGCCTACGAGCAGTACTTC
CASSWTTAYEQYF
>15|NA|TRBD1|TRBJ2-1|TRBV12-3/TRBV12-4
TGTGCCAGCAGTTTCGGGCAGGGGGCTGACGGTGAGCAGTTCTTC
CASSFGQGADGEQFF
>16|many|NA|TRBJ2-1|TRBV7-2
TGTGCCAGCAGCTCCGAGGGGGGAGTCACCTACAATGAGCAGTTCTTC
CASSSEGGVTYNEQFF
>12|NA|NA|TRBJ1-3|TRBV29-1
TGCAGCGTTATCCGTACTGGAAACACCATATATTTT
CSVIRTGNTIYF
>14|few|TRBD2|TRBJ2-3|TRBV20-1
TGCAGTGCTAGACTAGCGGGGCGCACAGATACGCAGTATTTT
CSARLAGRTDTQYF
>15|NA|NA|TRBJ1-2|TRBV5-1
TGCGCCAGCAGCTTGGAGCCTCGCGGAGGCGGAGGCTACACCTTC
CASSLEPRGGGGYTF
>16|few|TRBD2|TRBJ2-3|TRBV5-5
TGTGCCAGCAGCTTGGGGACTAGCGGGCACACAGATACGCAGTATTTT
CASSLGTSGHTDTQYF
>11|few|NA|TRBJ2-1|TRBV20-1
TGCAGTGCTCCCGGGAATTTGGAGCAGTTCTTC
CSAPGNLEQFF
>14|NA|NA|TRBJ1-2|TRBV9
TGTGCCAGCAGCGCCCACAGGGTAGACTATGGCTACACCTTC
CASSAHRVDYGYTF
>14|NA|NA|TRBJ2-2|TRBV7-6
TGTGCCAGCAGCTTAGGGACTGGGAGCCGGGAGCTGTTTTTT
CASSLGTGSRELFF
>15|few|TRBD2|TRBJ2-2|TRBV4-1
TGCGCCAGCAGCCGGACCAGCGGGGGCACCGGGGAGCTGTTTTTT
CASSRTSGGTGELFF
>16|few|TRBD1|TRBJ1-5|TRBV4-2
TGTGCCAGCAGCCAAGAGGGACAGGGGGGCAATCAGCCCCAGCATTTT
CASSQEGQGGNQPQHF
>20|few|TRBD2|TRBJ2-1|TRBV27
TGTGCCAGCAGTCCAGAAACAGGACTAGCGGGAGGGGTGGCGTACAATGAGCAGTTCTTC
CASSPETGLAGGVAYNEQFF
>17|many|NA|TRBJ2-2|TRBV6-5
TGTGCCAGCAGTTATCACTACCCGAGTGTCGGGACCGGGGAGCTGTTTTTT
CASSYHYPSVGTGELFF
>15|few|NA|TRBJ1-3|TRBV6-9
TGTGCCTCTCGGGGTGACTTACCAGCTGGAAACACCATATATTTT
CASRGDLPAGNTIYF
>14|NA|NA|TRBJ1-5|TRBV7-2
TGTGCCAGCAGCTTAGGCACCCGGGGCCAGCCCCAGCATTTT
CASSLGTRGQPQHF